The sequence of this T cell receptor beta chain was determined in a study of CXCR3-negative and CXCR3-positive naive CD8 T cells. Overall study findings and caveats: CXCR3-positive naive cells carried more hydrophobic TRB CDR3s than CXCR3-negative ones.

The germline V gene has CDR1 MDHEN and CDR2 SYDVKM. The CDR3 has 14 amino acids. UMI-labeled TRB cDNA libraries were prepared by 5' RACE. Following a re-call of the 5' RACE reads, TCRdb has one entry per CDR3 protein and lacks DNA. There are fewer than 65,000 distinct CDR3 sequences in the sample, with around 5% held by the top ten. On this clonotype itself: The target antigen is unknown.

The clonotype originates from a human donor in good health. Some clones in this sample may be carry-over from other donors' samples. The chain uses TRBV28 and TRBJ2-7; the TCRdb D gene call, TRBD1, has no DNA to confirm it. The sample consisted of naive CXCR3+ CD8+ T cells from blood. The sample's subset: CD45RO-CCR7+CD27+CD95- naive CD8+ T cells expressing CXCR3 (TNR3+). CDR3 residues: CASSLRGQTYEQYF.